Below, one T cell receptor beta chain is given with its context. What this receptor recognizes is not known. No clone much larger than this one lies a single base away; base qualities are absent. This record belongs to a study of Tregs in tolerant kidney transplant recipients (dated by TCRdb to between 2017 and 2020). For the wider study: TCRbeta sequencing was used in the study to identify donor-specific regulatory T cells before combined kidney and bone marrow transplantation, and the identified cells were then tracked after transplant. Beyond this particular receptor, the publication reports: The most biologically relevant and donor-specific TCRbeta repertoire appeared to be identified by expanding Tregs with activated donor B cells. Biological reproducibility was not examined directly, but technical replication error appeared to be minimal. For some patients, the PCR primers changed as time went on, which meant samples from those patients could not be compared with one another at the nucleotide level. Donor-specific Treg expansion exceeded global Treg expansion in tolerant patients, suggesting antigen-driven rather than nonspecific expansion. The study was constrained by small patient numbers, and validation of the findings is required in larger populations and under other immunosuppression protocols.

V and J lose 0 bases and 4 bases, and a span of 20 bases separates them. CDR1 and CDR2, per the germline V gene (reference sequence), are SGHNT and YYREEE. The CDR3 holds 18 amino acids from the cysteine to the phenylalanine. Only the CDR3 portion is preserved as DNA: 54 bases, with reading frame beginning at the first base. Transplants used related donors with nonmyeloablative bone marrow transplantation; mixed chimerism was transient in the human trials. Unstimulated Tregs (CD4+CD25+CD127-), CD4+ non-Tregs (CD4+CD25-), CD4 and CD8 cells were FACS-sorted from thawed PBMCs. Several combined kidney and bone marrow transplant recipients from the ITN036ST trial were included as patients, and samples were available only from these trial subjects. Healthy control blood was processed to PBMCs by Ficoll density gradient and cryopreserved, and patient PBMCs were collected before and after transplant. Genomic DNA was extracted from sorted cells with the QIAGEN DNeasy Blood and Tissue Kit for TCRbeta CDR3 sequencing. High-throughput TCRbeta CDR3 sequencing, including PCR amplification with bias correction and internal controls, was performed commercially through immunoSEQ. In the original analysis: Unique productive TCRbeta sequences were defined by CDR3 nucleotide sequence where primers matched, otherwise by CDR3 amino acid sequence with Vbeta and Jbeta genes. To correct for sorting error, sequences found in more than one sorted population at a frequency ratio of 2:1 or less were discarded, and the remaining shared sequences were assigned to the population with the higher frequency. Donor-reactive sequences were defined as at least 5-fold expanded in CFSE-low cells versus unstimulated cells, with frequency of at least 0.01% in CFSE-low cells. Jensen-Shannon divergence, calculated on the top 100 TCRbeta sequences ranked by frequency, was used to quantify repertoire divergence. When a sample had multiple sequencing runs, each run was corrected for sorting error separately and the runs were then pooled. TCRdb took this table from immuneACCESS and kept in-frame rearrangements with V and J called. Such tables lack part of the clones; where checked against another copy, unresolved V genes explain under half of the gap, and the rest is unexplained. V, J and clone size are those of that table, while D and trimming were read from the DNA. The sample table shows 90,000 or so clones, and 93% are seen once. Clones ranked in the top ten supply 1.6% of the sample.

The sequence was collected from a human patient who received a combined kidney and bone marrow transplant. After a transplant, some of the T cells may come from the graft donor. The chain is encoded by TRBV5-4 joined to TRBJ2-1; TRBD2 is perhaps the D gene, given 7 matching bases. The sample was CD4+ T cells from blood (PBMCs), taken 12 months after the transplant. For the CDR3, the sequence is CASSLGLARGGNYNEQFF. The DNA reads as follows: TGTGCCAGCAGCTTGGGGCTAGCGAGGGGGGGTAATTACAATGAGCAGTTCTTC.